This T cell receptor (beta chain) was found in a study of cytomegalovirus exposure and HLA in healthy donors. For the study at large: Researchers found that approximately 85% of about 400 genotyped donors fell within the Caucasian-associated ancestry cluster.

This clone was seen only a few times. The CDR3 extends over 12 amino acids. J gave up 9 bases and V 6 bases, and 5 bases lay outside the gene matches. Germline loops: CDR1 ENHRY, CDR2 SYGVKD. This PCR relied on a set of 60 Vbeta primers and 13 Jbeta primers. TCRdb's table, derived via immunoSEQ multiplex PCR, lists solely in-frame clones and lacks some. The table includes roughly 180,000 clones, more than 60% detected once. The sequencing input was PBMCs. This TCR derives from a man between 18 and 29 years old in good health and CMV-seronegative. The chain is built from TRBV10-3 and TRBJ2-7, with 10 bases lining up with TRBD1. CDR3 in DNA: TGTGCCATCAGCGGGACAGGGGATTGGCAGTACTTC. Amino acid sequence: CAISGTGDWQYF.